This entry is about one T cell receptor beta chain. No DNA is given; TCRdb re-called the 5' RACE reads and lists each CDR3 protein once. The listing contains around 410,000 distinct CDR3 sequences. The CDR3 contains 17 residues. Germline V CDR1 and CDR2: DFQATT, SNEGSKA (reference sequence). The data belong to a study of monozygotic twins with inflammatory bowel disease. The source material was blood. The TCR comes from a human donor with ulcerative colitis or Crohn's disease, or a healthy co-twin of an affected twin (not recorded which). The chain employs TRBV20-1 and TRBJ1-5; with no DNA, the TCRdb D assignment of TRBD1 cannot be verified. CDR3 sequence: CSATYRRGGVGAQPQHF.